This TCR beta chain was found in a study of monozygotic twins with inflammatory bowel disease. TCRdb reprocessed the 5' RACE reads and stores each CDR3 protein as one record, lacking DNA. The data show approximately 400,000 distinct CDR3 sequences, and the top ten clones hold 2% to 2.5%. CDR3 size: 13 residues. Germline V gene sequence: CDR1 DFQATT, CDR2 SNEGSKA (reference sequence). This clonotype originated in a human donor with ulcerative colitis or Crohn's disease, or a healthy co-twin of an affected twin (not recorded which). Sequenced: blood. The rearrangement uses TRBV20-1 and TRBJ1-1; the TRBD1 assignment by TCRdb is unverifiable without DNA. CDR3 sequence reads: CSALLDRVGEAFF.